This note documents a single T cell receptor (beta chain) sequence. The data originate from a study of blood T cell repertoires in COVID-19. As for the study in general: From the United States, Italy and Spain came samples of acute and convalescent COVID-19. Sources were T cells, B-cell-depleted T cells, or PBMCs; the material itself was cDNA or gDNA.

As processed by the authors: Quantification of nucleated cells was approximated via reference gene primer amplification. Sequenced by immunoSEQ multiplex PCR; TCRdb stores in-frame clones only, minus some. V and J calls and clone size come straight from that table; D and trimming were deduced from the DNA. The sample has about 200,000 clones, about nine tenths seen once. CDR1 and CDR2 (germline): MNHEY, SMNVEV (reference sequence). V shed 2 bases and J 6 bases; nucleotides not matched to a gene: 10. This CDR3 is built from 17 residues. The J gene is TRBJ1-6, the V gene TRBV27; 7 bases align to TRBD1. The sequenced sample consisted of peripheral blood. The clonotype originates from a man aged 60-69 years who had recovered from COVID-19. The CDR3 DNA sequence: TGTGCCAGCAGTTTAGAGACAGGGTGGTCAGGTAATTCACCCCTCCACTTT. Its protein is CASSLETGWSGNSPLHF.